These 8 T cell receptor beta chains were sequenced from one sample in a study of beta chain features in type 1 diabetes. Study-wide results and limits: Shorter TCRB CDR3s, moderately but significantly so, were found in Type 1 diabetes patients in all four CD4+ subsets.

The antigens for these receptors are not known. Every bit of the isolated RNA underwent reverse transcription, so sequencing read expressed TCRB transcripts. TCRdb keeps only in-frame clones here, not all; method: immunoSEQ multiplex PCR. Among more than 55,000 clones listed, roughly half were seen once. The material sequenced was Tregs from blood. The receptors derive from a woman in her 40s with type 1 diabetes.

This chain connects TRBV29-1 to TRBJ2-4; D is perhaps TRBD1 (5 bases). The V end lost 1 base, the J end lost 1 base, and 5 bases lay between the germline ends. Germline assignment: CDR1 SQVTM and CDR2 ANQGSEA. This CDR3 contains 13 residues. DNA of the CDR3: TGCAGCGTTGAAGCAGGGGCCAAAAACATTCAGTACTTC. Amino acids: CSVEAGAKNIQYF.

J is TRBJ2-5 and V is TRBV11-2; D not certain. With 5 bases removed from V and 5 bases from J, the gap between germline ends came to 15 bases. CDR3 length: 14 residues. CDR1 is SGHAT, CDR2 FQNNGV, per germline. CDR3 DNA: TGTGCCAGCAGCCCTAGGCCAGCCCCGGAGACCCAGTACTTC. Protein: CASSPRPAPETQYF.

This clone was detected a few times. This rearrangement joins TRBV29-1 to TRBJ1-2; 7 bases are a match to TRBD1. Germline CDR1 is SQVTM and CDR2 is ANQGSEA. The CDR3 is made up of 12 amino acids. Unmatched junction bases numbered 7, after V lost 7 bases and J lost 5 bases. CDR3 coding DNA: TGCAGCGCCCGGGACAGCCTATATGGCTACACCTTC. Amino acids: CSARDSLYGYTF. Based on the CDR3 plus reference TRBV29-1 and TRBJ1-2, the full variable domain is SAVISQKPSRDICQRGTSLTIQCQVDSQVTMMFWYRQQPGQSLTLIATANQGSEATYESGFVIDKFPISRPNLTFSTLTVSNMSPEDSSIYLCSARDSLYGYTFGSGTRLTVV.

CDR3 DNA sequence: TGTGCCAGCCGGGGGGGGCGAGTGGGCTACACCTTC. This encodes CASRGGRVGYTF. This chain joins TRBV28 and TRBJ1-2; tentatively, D is TRBD1 (6 bases). In germline, CDR1 is MDHEN, CDR2 SYDVKM. V was clipped by 8 bases and J by 8 bases, with 15 bases between them. CDR3 length equals 12 residues.

The chain recombines TRBV15 with TRBJ2-1; 9 positions agree with TRBD2. The V gene's germline CDR1 is LNHNV and CDR2 YYDKDF (reference sequence). V shed 0 bases and J 4 bases; nucleotides not matched to a gene: 7. The length of the CDR3 is 17 residues. For the CDR3, the DNA is TGTGCCACCAGCAGAGATCGGGGCGGGAGGGTATACAATGAGCAGTTCTTC. Translation: CATSRDRGGRVYNEQFF. Drawing the rest from reference TRBV15 and TRBJ2-1, the complete variable domain is DAMVIQNPRYQVTQFGKPVTLSCSQTLNHNVMYWYQQKSSQAPKLLFHYYDKDFNNEADTPDNFQSRRPNTSFCFLDIRSPGLGDTAMYLCATSRDRGGRVYNEQFFGPGTRLTVL.

The chain carries TRBV4-3 and TRBJ2-3; 7 nucleotides agree with TRBD2. Germline V gene data show CDR1 as LGHNA and CDR2 as YSLEER. V trimming: 4 bases; J trimming: 3 bases; junction bases outside the gene matches: 16. This CDR3 is built from 18 residues. DNA for the CDR3: TGCGCCAGCAGCCTTCGAGGACGGGGGGAAAGAGGAACAGATACGCAGTATTTT. As protein: CASSLRGRGERGTDTQYF.

The V and J genes are TRBV7-2 and TRBJ2-1, with 9 bases that match TRBD1. V dropped 2 bases and J dropped 15; count of bases not matched to a gene: 5. Germline CDR1 and CDR2: SGHTA and FQGNSA. The CDR3 sequence is 12 residues long. CDR3 amino acids: CASSLTGTGLFF. The CDR3 DNA follows: TGTGCCAGCAGCTTAACGGGGACAGGGCTGTTCTTC.

This clone appeared a few times. V gene TRBV11-1 combines with J gene TRBJ2-3; D perhaps matches TRBD1 (5 bases). Germline CDR1 is SGHAT and CDR2 is FQDESV (reference sequence). This CDR3 has 15 amino acids. V gave up 1 base and J gave up 0 bases, with 8 bases separating them. This CDR3 reads CASSLGQSSTDTQYF. Written as DNA, the CDR3 is TGTGCCAGCAGCTTAGGACAGTCTAGCACAGATACGCAGTATTTT.